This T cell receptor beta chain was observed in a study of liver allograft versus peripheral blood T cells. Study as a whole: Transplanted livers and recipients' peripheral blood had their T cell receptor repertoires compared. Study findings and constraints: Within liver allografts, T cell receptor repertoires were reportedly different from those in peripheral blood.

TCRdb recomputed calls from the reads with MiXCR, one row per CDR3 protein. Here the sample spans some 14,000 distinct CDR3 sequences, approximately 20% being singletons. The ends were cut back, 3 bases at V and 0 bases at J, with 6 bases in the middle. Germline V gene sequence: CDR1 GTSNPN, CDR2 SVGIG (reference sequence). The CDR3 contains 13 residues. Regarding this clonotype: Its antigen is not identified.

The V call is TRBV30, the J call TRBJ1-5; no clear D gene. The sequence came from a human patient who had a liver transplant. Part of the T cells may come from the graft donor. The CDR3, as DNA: TGTGCCTGGAGACCCAGTAGCAATCAGCCCCAGCATTTT. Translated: CAWRPSSNQPQHF.